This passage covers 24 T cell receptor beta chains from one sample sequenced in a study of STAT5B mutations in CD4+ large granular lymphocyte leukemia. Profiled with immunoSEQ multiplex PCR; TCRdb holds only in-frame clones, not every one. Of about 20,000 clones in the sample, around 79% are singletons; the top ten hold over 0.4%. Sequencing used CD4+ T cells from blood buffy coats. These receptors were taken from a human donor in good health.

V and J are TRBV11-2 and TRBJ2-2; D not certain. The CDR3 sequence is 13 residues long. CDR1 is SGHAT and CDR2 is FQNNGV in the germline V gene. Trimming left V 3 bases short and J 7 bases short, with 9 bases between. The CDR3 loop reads CASSFQGYGELFF. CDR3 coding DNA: TGTGCCAGCAGCTTTCAAGGTTACGGGGAGCTGTTTTTT.

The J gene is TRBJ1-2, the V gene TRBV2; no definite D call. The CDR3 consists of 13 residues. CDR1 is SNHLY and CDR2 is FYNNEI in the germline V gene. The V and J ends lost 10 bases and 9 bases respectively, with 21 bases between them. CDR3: CAISATYAESYTF. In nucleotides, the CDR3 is TGTGCCATTTCGGCCACCTATGCTGAAAGCTACACCTTC.

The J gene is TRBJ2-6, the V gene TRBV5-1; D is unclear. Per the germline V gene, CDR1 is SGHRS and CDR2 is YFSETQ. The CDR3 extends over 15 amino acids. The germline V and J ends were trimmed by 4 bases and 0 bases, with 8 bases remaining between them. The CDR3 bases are TGCGCCAGCAGCACGACACTCTCTGGGGCCAACGTCCTGACTTTC. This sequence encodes CASSTTLSGANVLTF.

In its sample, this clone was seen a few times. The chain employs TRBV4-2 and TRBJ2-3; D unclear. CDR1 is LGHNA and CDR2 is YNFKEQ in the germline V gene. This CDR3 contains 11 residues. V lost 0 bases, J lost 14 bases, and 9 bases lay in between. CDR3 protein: CASSQDYIRYF. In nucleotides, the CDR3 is TGTGCCAGCAGCCAAGACTATATCCGGTATTTT.

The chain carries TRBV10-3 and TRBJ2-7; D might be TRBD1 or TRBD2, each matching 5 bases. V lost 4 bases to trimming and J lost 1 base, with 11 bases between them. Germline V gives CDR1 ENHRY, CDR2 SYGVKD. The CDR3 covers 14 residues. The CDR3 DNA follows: TGTGCCATCAGTGGAGGGGTTCTATCCTACGAGCAGTACTTC. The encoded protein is CAISGGVLSYEQYF.

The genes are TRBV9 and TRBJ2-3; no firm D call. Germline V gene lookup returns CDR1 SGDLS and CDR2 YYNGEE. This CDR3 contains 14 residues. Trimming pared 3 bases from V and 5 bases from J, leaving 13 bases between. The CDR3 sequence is CASSANPSLDTQYF. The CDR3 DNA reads TGTGCCAGCAGCGCAAACCCATCGTTAGATACGCAGTATTTT.

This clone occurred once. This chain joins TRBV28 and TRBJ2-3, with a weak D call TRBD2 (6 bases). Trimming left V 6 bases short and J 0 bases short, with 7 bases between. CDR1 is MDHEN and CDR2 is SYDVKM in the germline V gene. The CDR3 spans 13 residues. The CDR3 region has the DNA TGTGCCAGCAGAGCGGGTAGCACAGATACGCAGTATTTT. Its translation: CASRAGSTDTQYF.

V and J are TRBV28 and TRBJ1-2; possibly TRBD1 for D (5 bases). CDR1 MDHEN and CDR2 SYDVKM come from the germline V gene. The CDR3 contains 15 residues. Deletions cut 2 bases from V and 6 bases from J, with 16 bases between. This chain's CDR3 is CASSLTLPGGDGYTF. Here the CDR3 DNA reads TGTGCCAGCAGTTTAACGCTGCCTGGGGGGGATGGCTACACCTTC.

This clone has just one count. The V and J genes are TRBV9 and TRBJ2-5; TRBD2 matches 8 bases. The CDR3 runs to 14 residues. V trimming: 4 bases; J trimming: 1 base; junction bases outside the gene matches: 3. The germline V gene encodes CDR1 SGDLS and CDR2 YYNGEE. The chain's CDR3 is CASSFGTSQETQYF. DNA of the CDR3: TGTGCCAGCAGCTTCGGGACTAGCCAAGAGACCCAGTACTTC.

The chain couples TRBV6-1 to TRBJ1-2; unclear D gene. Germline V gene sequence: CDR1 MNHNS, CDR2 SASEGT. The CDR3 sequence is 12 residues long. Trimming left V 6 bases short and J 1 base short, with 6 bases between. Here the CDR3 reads CASSNLNYGYTF. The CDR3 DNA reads TGTGCCAGCAGCAACCTTAACTATGGCTACACCTTC.

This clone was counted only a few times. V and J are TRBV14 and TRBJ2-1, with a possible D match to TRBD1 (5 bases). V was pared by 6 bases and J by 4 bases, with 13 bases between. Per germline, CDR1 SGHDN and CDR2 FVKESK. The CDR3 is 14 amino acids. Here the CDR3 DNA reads TGTGCCAGCAGTCCGACTGGACAATACAATGAGCAGTTCTTC. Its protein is CASSPTGQYNEQFF.

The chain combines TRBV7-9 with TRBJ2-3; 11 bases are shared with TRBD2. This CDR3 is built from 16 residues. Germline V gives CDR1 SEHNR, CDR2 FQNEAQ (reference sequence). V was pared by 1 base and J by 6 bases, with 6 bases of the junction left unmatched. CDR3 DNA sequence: TGTGCCAGCAGCTTAGGATCACTAGCGGGAGCGGATACGCAGTATTTT. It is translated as CASSLGSLAGADTQYF.

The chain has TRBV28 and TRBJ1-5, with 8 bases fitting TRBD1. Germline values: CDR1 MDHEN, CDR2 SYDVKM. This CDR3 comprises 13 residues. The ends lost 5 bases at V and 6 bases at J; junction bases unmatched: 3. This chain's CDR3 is CASSGDRIQPQHF. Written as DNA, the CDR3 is TGTGCCAGCAGTGGGGACAGGATTCAGCCCCAGCATTTT.

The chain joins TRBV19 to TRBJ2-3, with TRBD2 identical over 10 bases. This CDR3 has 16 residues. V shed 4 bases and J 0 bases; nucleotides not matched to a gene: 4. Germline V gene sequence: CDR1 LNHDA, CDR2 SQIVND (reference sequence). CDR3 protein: CASSRTSGASTDTQYF. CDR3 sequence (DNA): TGTGCCAGTAGTAGAACTAGCGGGGCCAGCACAGATACGCAGTATTTT.

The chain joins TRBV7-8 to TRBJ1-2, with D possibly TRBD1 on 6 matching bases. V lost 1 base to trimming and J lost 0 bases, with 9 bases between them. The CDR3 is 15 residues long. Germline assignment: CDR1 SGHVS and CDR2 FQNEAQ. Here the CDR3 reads CASSLGAGANYGYTF. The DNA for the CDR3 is TGTGCCAGCAGCTTAGGGGCAGGGGCTAACTATGGCTACACCTTC.

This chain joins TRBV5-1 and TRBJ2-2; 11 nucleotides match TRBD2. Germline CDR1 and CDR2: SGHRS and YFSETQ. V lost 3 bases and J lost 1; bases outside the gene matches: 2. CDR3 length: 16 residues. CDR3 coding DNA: TGCGCCAGCAGCTACCTAGCGGGGGGGAACACCGGGGAGCTGTTTTTT. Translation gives CASSYLAGGNTGELFF.

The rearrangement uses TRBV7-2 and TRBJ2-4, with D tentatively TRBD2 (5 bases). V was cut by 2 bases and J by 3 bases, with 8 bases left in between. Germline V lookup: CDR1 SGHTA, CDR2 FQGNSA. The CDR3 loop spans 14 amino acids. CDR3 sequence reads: CASSLRRDKNIQYF. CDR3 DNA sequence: TGTGCCAGCAGCTTACGACGGGACAAAAACATTCAGTACTTC.

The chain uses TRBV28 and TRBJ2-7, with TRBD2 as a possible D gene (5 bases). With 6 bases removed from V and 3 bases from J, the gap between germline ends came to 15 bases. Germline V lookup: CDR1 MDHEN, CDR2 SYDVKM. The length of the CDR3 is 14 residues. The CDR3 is CASRKARGVYEQYF. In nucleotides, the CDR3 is TGTGCCAGCAGGAAAGCCCGGGGTGTCTACGAGCAGTACTTC.

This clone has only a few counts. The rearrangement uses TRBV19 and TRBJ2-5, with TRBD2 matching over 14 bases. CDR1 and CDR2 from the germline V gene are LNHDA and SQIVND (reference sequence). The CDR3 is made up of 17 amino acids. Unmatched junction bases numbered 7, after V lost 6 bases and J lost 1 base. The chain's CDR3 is CASRSRTSGRSQETQYF. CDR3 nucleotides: TGTGCCAGTAGGTCCCGGACTAGCGGGAGGTCCCAAGAGACCCAGTACTTC.

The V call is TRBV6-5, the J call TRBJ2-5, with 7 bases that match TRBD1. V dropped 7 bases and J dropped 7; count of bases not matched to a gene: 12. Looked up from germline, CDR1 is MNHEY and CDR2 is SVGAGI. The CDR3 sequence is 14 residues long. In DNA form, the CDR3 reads TGTGCCAGCACCCGCAGACAGGGCCCAGGGACCCAGTACTTC. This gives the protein CASTRRQGPGTQYF.

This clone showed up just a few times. CDR3 DNA: TGCGCCAGCAGCCCTGCCTCGGGGTACGAGCAGTACTTC. It encodes CASSPASGYEQYF. The chain uses TRBV5-1 and TRBJ2-7; maybe TRBD2 (5 bases). The CDR3 covers 13 residues. Germline lookup yields CDR1 SGHRS and CDR2 YFSETQ. Trimming removed 4 bases from V and 4 bases from J, with 12 bases in between.

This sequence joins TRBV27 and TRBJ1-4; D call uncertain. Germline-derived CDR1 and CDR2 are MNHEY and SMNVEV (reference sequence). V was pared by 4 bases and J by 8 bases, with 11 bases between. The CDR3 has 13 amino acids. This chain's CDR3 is CASSSYLREKLFF. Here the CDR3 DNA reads TGTGCCAGCAGTTCCTACCTGAGAGAAAAACTGTTTTTT.

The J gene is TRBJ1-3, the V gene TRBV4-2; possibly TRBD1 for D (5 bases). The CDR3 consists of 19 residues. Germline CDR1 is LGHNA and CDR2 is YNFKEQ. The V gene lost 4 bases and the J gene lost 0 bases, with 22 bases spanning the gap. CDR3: CASSRTGPPLSNSGNTIYF. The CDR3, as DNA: TGTGCCAGCAGCCGCACAGGTCCTCCACTTTCTAACTCTGGAAACACCATATATTTT.

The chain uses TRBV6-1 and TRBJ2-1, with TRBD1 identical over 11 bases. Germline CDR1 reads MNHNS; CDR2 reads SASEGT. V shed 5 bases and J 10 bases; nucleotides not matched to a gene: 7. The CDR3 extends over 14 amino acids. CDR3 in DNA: TGTGCCAGCAGTTCCGGGACAGGGGGTGGCGAGCAGTTCTTC. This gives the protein CASSSGTGGGEQFF.